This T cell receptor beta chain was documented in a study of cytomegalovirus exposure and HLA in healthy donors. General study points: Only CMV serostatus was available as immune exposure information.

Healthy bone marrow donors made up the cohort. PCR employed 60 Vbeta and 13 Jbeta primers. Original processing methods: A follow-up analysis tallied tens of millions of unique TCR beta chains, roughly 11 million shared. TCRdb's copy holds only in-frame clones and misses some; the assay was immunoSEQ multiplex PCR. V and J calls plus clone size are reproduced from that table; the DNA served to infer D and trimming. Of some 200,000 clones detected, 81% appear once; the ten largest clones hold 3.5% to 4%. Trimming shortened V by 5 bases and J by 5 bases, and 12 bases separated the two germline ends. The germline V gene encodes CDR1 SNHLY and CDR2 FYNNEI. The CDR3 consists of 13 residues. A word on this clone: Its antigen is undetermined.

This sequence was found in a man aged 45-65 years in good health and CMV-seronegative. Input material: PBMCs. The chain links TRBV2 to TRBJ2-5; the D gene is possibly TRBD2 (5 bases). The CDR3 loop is CASSPGPGETQYF. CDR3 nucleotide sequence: TGTGCCAGCAGTCCGGGCCCGGGGGAGACCCAGTACTTC. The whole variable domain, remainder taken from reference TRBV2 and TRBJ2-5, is EPEVTQTPSHQVTQMGQEVILRCVPISNHLYFYWYRQILGQKVEFLVSFYNNEISEKSEIFDDQFSVERPDGSNFTLKIRSTKLEDSAMYFCASSPGPGETQYFGPGTRLLVL.